These 17 T cell receptor beta chains share one sample of origin, sequenced in a study of metastatic and nonmetastatic thyroid tumors. Not a single patient had been given any form of treatment at any point before undergoing thyroid surgery. TCRdb recomputed clones from the PCR reads via MiXCR. The data hold 20,000 to 25,000 clones, with 10% to 15% observed a single time. The sequenced sample consisted of blood. The receptors were gathered from a male donor with papillary thyroid cancer or a benign thyroid nodule (not recorded which). Some clones in this sample may be carry-over from other donors' samples.

V and J are TRBV7-2 and TRBJ1-3; possible D gene TRBD1, 6 bases. V lost 5 bases and J 4 bases, leaving 15 bases between the germline ends. This CDR3 comprises 15 residues. From germline, CDR1 is SGHTA and CDR2 FQGNSA. CDR3 in DNA: TGTGCCAGCAGCGTTAGACAGGACACGGGAAACACCATATATTTT. Amino acid sequence: CASSVRQDTGNTIYF.

Ten or more counts support this clone. The gene calls are TRBV3-1 and TRBJ1-3, with D possibly TRBD1 on 6 matching bases. Between the trimmed V and J ends, which lost 4 bases and 0 bases, there was a span of 13 bases. The CDR3 has 16 amino acids. Germline CDR1 reads LGHDT; CDR2 reads YNNKEL (reference sequence). The CDR3 DNA sequence: TGTGCCAGCAGCCTCGGGACACCGGGCTCTGGAAACACCATATATTTT. It yields the protein CASSLGTPGSGNTIYF.

The sample holds many counts of this clone. The chain links TRBV18 to TRBJ2-1; 8 nucleotides agree with TRBD2. V shed 4 bases and J 5 bases; nucleotides not matched to a gene: 10. CDR1 and CDR2 from the germline V gene are KGHSH and LQKENI. This CDR3 has 16 residues. CDR3: CASSRGVAGGHNEQFF. The DNA of the CDR3 is TGTGCCAGCTCACGAGGGGTGGCGGGAGGCCACAATGAGCAGTTCTTC.

This clone is categorized as medium-sized. The CDR3 spells CASSYGLTGGPMNTEAFF. The CDR3 DNA sequence: TGTGCCAGCAGTTACGGGTTGACAGGGGGCCCCATGAACACTGAAGCTTTCTTT. The chain joins TRBV6-5 to TRBJ1-1; TRBD1 matches at 10 bases. This CDR3 region has 18 residues. V was pared by 2 bases and J by 0 bases, with 9 bases of the junction left unmatched. Germline V gene sequence: CDR1 MNHEY, CDR2 SVGAGI.

This clone has a handful of counts. The CDR3 here is CASSSLAVLTDTQYF. The CDR3 DNA reads TGTGCCAGCAGCTCCCTAGCGGTCCTCACAGATACGCAGTATTTT. This chain links TRBV11-1 with TRBJ2-3, with TRBD2 matching over 7 bases. The ends lost 4 bases at V and 2 bases at J; junction bases unmatched: 6. The CDR3 has 15 residues. Germline V gene data show CDR1 as SGHAT and CDR2 as FQDESV (reference sequence).

There are many counts of this clone. The rearrangement uses TRBV3-1 and TRBJ2-7; no clear D. Germline V CDR1 and CDR2: LGHDT, YNNKEL (reference sequence). V lost 4 bases and J 7 bases, leaving 8 bases between the germline ends. The CDR3 has 11 residues. The CDR3: CASSLVGEQYF. DNA for the CDR3: TGTGCCAGCAGCCTTGTGGGGGAGCAGTACTTC.

This clone was counted at least ten times. The chain recombines TRBV5-7 with TRBJ1-2; D unresolved. TRBV5-7 has ORF status, its function being uncertain. With 2 bases removed from V and 4 bases from J, the gap between germline ends came to 15 bases. This CDR3 is 15 amino acids long. CDR3 region: CASSLGGPGGYGYTF. CDR3 coding DNA: TGTGCCAGCAGCTTAGGAGGACCAGGAGGCTATGGCTACACCTTC.

This clone was observed at least ten times. The V call is TRBV30, the J call TRBJ2-1; maybe TRBD2 (7 bases). Germline V gives CDR1 GTSNPN, CDR2 SVGIG (reference sequence). The CDR3 extends over 11 amino acids. Trimming removed 2 bases at V and 16 bases at J, with 15 bases between. This CDR3 reads CAWSPVGGQFF. CDR3 nucleotide sequence: TGTGCCTGGAGTCCAGTCGGGGGGCAATTCTTC.

This clone was counted at least ten times. V is TRBV5-1 and J is TRBJ1-1; 7 bases agree with TRBD1. Germline values: CDR1 SGHRS, CDR2 YFSETQ. The length of the CDR3 is 14 residues. Trimming at V came to 0 bases and at J to 4 bases, leaving 3 bases not matched to a gene. Here the CDR3 reads CASSLVPGGTEAFF. Written as DNA, the CDR3 is TGCGCCAGCAGCTTGGTCCCAGGGGGCACTGAAGCTTTCTTT.

About this clone itself: Compared with germline, one end of the junction differs, possibly owing to a read error. The rearrangement uses TRBV5-1 and TRBJ2-3; D is unclear. This CDR3 comprises 14 residues. CDR1 is SGHRS, CDR2 YFSETQ, per germline. CDR3 nucleotide sequence: TGCGCCAGTAGCTCCCGACGGAGCCCAGATACGCAGTATTTT. It encodes CASSSRRSPDTQYF.

This clone is medium-sized within its sample. The rearrangement uses TRBV12-3 or TRBV12-4 and TRBJ2-7; no clear D. This CDR3 is built from 14 residues. V dropped 5 bases and J dropped 0 bases, with 11 bases sitting between them. CDR3: CASSLLESSYEQYF. The CDR3, as DNA: TGTGCCAGCAGTCTCCTTGAGAGCTCCTACGAGCAGTACTTC.

This clone occurred many times. The J gene is TRBJ1-2, the V gene TRBV29-1; D is undetermined. Germline lookup yields CDR1 SQVTM and CDR2 ANQGSEA. The CDR3 extends over 12 amino acids. Deletions cut 1 base from V and 6 bases from J, with 9 bases between. The CDR3 reads CSVEGEFNGYTF. The CDR3 region has the DNA TGCAGCGTTGAAGGAGAATTCAATGGCTACACCTTC.

This clone was recorded at least ten times. This may be a read error: a much more frequent sequence differs by one nucleotide. Distinct nucleotide sequences in the sample also encode this CDR3. This chain connects TRBV5-1 to TRBJ2-2; a possible D gene is TRBD2 (6 bases). The ends were cut back, 0 bases at V and 2 bases at J, with 14 bases in the middle. The CDR3 contains 17 residues. Germline CDR1 reads SGHRS; CDR2 reads YFSETQ. CDR3 sequence: CASSLGVGGSNTGELFF. Written as DNA, the CDR3 is TGCGCCAGCAGCTTGGGGGTCGGGGGAAGCAACACCGGGGAGCTGTTTTTT.

At least ten counts were recorded for this clone. CDR3 region: CSARDGSSYNEQFF. The CDR3 DNA reads TGCAGTGCTAGAGATGGTTCATCCTACAATGAGCAGTTCTTC. The chain joins TRBV20-1 to TRBJ2-1; no definite D call. The CDR3 runs 14 residues. Germline values: CDR1 DFQATT, CDR2 SNEGSKA (reference sequence). Between the trimmed V and J ends, which lost 0 bases and 1 base, there was a span of 7 bases.

This clone was detected ten times or more. This rearrangement joins TRBV6-5 to TRBJ2-5, with 9 nucleotides matching TRBD2. The CDR3 is 16 residues long. The trim removed 1 base at V and 1 base at J, leaving 4 bases unmatched. CDR1 and CDR2 (germline): MNHEY, SVGAGI. CDR3 sequence: CASSYLAGGGQETQYF. For the CDR3, the DNA is TGTGCCAGCAGTTACTTGGCGGGGGGGGGCCAAGAGACCCAGTACTTC.

CDR3 coding DNA: TGTGCCAGTAGTAAGGCGGGAGTGCTCACAGATACGCAGTATTTT. Translating gives CASSKAGVLTDTQYF. V and J are TRBV19 and TRBJ2-3, with 7 bases fitting TRBD2. Germline CDR1 and CDR2: LNHDA and SQIVND (reference sequence). The CDR3 loop spans 15 amino acids. Trimming took 4 bases from V and 2 from J; bases not matched to a gene: 6.

At least ten counts were recorded for this clone. This rearrangement joins TRBV12-5 to TRBJ2-7; weak D call: TRBD1 (5 bases). Germline loops: CDR1 LGHNT, CDR2 FRNRAP. CDR3 length: 14 amino acids. V lost 6 bases to trimming and J lost 6 bases, with 18 bases between them. CDR3 DNA sequence: TGTGCTAGTGGACACCGACAGCTCCCCACCGAGCAGTACTTC. It is translated as CASGHRQLPTEQYF.